The clone carrying this T cell receptor (beta chain) was observed a few times. This sample is part of a study of blood T cell repertoires in COVID-19. This CDR3 has 13 amino acids. The ends were cut back, 5 bases at V and 7 bases at J, with 14 bases in the middle. Germline assignment: CDR1 SGHTA and CDR2 FQGNSA. Per the study methods: Estimation of nucleated cell counts was performed using reference gene primer amplification. Clones were sequenced by immunoSEQ multiplex PCR, and TCRdb holds only the in-frame ones, with some missing. That table is the source of V, J and clone size, and D and trimming were worked out from the DNA. Of 75,000 to 90,000 clones in the sample, 75% to 85% were seen once.

The sample comprised peripheral blood. The TCR sequence derives from a woman in her 70s with acute or convalescent COVID-19. The chain carries TRBV7-2 and TRBJ1-2; D remains ambiguous. The CDR3: CASSPPWEGGYTF. As DNA, the CDR3 is TGTGCCAGCAGCCCCCCGTGGGAGGGTGGCTACACCTTC.